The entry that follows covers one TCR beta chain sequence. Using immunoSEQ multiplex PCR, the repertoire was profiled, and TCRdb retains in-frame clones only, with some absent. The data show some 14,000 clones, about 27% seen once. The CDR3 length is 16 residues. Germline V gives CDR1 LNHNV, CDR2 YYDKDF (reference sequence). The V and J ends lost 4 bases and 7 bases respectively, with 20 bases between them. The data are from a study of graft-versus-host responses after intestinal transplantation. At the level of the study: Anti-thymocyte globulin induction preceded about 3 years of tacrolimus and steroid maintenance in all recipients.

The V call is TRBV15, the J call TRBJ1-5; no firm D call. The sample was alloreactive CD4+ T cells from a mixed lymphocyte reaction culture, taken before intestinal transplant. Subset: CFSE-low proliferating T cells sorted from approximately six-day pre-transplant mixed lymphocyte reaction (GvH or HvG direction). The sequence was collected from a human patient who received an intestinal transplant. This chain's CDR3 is CATSNGGGLGVQPQHF. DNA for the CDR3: TGTGCCACCAGCAATGGAGGAGGGTTGGGAGTGCAGCCCCAGCATTTT.